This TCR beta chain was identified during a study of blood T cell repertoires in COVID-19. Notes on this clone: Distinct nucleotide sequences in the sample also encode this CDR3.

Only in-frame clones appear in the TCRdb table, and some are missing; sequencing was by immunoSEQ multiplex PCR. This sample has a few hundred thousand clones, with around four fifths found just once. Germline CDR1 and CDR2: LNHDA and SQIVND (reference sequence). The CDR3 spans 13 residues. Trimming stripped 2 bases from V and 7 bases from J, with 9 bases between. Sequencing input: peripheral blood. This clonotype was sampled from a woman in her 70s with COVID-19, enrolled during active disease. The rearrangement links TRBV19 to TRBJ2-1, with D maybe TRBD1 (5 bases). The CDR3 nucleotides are TGTGCCAGTAGTATACAGGGATGGAATGAGCAGTTCTTC. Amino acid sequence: CASSIQGWNEQFF.